The sequence of this T cell receptor (beta chain) was determined in a study of beta chain features in type 1 diabetes. Broader study findings: Naive, central memory and regulatory TCRB repertoires appeared more similar among patients than healthy donors. TCRB CDR3s from Type 1 diabetes patients were moderately but significantly shorter in all four CD4+ subsets.

In this sample, this clone turned up a few times. The antigen is unknown. Other DNA sequences of this sample code for an identical CDR3. The CDR3 covers 14 residues. Germline V gives CDR1 SGDLS, CDR2 YYNGEE. V lost 2 bases to trimming and J lost 2 bases; unmatched junction nucleotides: 1. Sequencing targeted expressed TCRB transcripts, as all isolated RNA had been reverse transcribed. Produced via immunoSEQ multiplex PCR; TCRdb's table is partial and in-frame only. The data hold about 900,000 clones, with 15% to 20% observed a single time. The sample consisted of naive CD4+ T cells from blood. The TCR originated in a woman in her late teens or twenties in good health. J is TRBJ2-7 and V is TRBV9; TRBD1 aligns across 10 bases. The CDR3, as DNA: TGTGCCAGCAGCGTGGGACAGGGGACCTACGAGCAGTACTTC. Translated, it gives CASSVGQGTYEQYF.